This TCR beta chain was recorded in a study of T-cell reconstitution after alpha-beta-depleted transplantation in children. This clonotype was detected many times. The library targeted TCRbeta and was prepared with unique molecular identifiers. A single record per CDR3 protein comes from TCRdb applying MiXCR to the PCR reads. This table has some 530,000 distinct CDR3 sequences, approximately 13% appearing once. There are 15 residues in the CDR3. Germline loops: CDR1 SQVTM, CDR2 ANQGSEA. J was trimmed by 1 base and V by 6 bases; bases with no gene match: 8. The origin of this receptor is a human donor who donated a stem cell graft to a child with combined immunodeficiency. The chain combines TRBV29-1 with TRBJ2-1; TRBD1 matches at 8 bases. Specimen: PBMCs from the stem cell graft donor, collected from the stem cell graft. CDR3 bases: TGCAGCGTCCAAGAGACAGGGGCTTCCTACAATGAGCAGTTCTTC. Translation gives CSVQETGASYNEQFF.